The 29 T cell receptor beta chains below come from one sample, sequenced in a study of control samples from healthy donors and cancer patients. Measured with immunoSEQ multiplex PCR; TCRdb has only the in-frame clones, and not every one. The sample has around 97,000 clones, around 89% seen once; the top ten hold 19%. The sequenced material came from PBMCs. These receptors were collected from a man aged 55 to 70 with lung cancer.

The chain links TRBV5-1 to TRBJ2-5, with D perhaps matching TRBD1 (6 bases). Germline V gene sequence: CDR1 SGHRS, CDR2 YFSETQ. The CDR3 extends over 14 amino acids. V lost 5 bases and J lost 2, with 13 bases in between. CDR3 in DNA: TGCGCCAGCAGACAGGGCAGATCTCAAGAGACCCAGTACTTC. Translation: CASRQGRSQETQYF.

The CDR3 nucleotides read TGTGCCAGCAGCTTGACAGGGTCCCCTAACTATGGCTACACCTTC. It translates to CASSLTGSPNYGYTF. The chain uses TRBV7-2 and TRBJ1-2, with 7 bases fitting TRBD1. This CDR3 has 15 residues. Germline values: CDR1 SGHTA, CDR2 FQGNSA. The junction had 4 bases not matched to a gene; V was cut back by 3 bases and J by 0 bases. Using reference TRBV7-2 and TRBJ1-2 for the parts outside the CDR3, the full variable domain is GAGVSQSPSNKVTEKGKDVELRCDPISGHTALYWYRQSLGQGLEFLIYFQGNSAPDKSGLPSDRFSAERTGGSVSTLTIQRTQQEDSAVYLCASSLTGSPNYGYTFGSGTRLTVV.

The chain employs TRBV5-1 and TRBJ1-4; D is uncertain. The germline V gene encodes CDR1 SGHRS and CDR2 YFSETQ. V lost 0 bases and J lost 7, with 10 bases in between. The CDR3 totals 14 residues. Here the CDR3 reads CASSLDGGIEKLFF. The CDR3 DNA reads TGCGCCAGCAGCTTGGATGGAGGGATTGAAAAACTGTTTTTT.

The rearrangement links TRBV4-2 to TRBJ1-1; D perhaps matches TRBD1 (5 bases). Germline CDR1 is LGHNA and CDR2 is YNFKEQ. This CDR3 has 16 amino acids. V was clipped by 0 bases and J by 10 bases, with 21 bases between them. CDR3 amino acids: CASSQDGERRLQGAFF. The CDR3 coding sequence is TGTGCCAGCAGCCAAGACGGGGAGAGGCGCCTCCAGGGAGCTTTCTTT.

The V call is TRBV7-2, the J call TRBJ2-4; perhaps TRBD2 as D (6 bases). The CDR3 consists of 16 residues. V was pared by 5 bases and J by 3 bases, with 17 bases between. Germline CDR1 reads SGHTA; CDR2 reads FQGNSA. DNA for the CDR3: TGTGCCAGCAGCCCCGGGGGTAGCCGGGGCAAAAACATTCAGTACTTC. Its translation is CASSPGGSRGKNIQYF.

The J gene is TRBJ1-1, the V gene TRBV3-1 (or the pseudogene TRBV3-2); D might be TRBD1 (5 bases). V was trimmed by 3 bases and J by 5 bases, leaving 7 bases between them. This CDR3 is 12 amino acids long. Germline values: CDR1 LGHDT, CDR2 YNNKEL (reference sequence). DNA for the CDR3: TGTGCCAGCAGCCAGGGGGATACTGAAGCTTTCTTT. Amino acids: CASSQGDTEAFF.

The CDR3 protein is CASSLPGLVYGYTF. The CDR3 DNA is TGTGCCAGCAGCTTACCCGGCCTTGTCTATGGCTACACCTTC. The chain links TRBV11-3 to TRBJ1-2; D is ambiguous. Per germline, CDR1 SGHNT and CDR2 YENEEA. This CDR3 has 14 amino acids. The germline V and J ends were trimmed by 2 bases and 4 bases, with 11 bases remaining between them.

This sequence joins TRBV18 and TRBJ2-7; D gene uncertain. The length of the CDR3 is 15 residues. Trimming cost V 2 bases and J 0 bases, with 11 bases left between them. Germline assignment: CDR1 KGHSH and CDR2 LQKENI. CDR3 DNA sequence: TGTGCCAGCTCACCATCGGCAGGTAGCTCCTACGAGCAGTACGTC. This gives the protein CASSPSAGSSYEQYV.

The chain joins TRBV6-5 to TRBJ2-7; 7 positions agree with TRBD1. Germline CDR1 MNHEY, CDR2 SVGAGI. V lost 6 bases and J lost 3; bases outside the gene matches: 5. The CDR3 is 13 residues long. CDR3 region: CASRRDRDYEQYF. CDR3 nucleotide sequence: TGTGCCAGCAGACGGGACAGAGACTACGAGCAGTACTTC.

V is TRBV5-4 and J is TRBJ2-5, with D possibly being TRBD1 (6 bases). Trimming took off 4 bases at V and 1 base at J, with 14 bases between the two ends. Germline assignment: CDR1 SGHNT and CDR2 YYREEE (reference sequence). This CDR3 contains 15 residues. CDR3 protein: CASSPTLGGQETQYF. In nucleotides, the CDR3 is TGTGCCAGCAGCCCCACCTTAGGGGGCCAAGAGACCCAGTACTTC.

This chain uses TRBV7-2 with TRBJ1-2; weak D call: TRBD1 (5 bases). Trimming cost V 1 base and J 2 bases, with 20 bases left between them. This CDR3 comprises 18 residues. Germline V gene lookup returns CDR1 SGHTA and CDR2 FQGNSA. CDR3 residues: CASSLVLPGRGRNYGYTF. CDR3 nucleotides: TGTGCCAGCAGCTTAGTTCTTCCGGGGCGGGGGAGAAACTATGGCTACACCTTC. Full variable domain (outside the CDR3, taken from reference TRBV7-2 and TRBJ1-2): GAGVSQSPSNKVTEKGKDVELRCDPISGHTALYWYRQSLGQGLEFLIYFQGNSAPDKSGLPSDRFSAERTGGSVSTLTIQRTQQEDSAVYLCASSLVLPGRGRNYGYTFGSGTRLTVV.

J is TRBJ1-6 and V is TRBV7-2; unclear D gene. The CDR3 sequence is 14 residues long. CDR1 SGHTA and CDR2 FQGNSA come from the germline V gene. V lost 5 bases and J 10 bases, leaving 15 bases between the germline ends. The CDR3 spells CASSPMGFQSPLHF. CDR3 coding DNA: TGTGCCAGCAGCCCGATGGGGTTCCAATCACCCCTCCACTTT. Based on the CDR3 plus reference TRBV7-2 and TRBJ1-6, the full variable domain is GAGVSQSPSNKVTEKGKDVELRCDPISGHTALYWYRQSLGQGLEFLIYFQGNSAPDKSGLPSDRFSAERTGGSVSTLTIQRTQQEDSAVYLCASSPMGFQSPLHFGNGTRLTVT.

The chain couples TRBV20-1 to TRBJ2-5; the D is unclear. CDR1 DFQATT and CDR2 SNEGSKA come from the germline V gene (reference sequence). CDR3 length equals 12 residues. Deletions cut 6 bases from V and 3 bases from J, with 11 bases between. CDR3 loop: CSASTYKETQYF. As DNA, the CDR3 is TGCAGTGCCAGTACGTATAAAGAGACCCAGTACTTC.

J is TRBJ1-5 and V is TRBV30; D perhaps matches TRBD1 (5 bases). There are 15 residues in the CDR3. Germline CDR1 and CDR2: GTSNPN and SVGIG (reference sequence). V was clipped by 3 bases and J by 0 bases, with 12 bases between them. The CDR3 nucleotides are TGTGCCTGGAGCCGGGGGTACAATAGCAATCAGCCCCAGCATTTT. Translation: CAWSRGYNSNQPQHF. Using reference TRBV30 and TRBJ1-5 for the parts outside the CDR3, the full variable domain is SQTIHQWPATLVQPVGSPLSLECTVEGTSNPNLYWYRQAAGRGLQLLFYSVGIGQISSEVPQNLSASRPQDRQFILSSKKLLLSDSGFYLCAWSRGYNSNQPQHFGDGTRLSIL.

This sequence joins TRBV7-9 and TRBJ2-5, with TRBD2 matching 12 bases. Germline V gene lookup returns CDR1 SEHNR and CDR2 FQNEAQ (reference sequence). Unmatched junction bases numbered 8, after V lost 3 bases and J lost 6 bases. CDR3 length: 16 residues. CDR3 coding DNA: TGTGCCAGCAGCTTTTGGGCTAGCGGGGGGGAGAAGACCCAGTACTTC. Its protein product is CASSFWASGGEKTQYF.

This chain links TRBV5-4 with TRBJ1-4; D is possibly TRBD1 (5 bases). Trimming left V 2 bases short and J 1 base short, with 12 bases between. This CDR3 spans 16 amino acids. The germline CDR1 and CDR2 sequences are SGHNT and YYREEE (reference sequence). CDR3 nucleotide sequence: TGTGCCAGCAGCTTAGCCGGGACTCGAACTAATGAAAAACTGTTTTTT. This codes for CASSLAGTRTNEKLFF.

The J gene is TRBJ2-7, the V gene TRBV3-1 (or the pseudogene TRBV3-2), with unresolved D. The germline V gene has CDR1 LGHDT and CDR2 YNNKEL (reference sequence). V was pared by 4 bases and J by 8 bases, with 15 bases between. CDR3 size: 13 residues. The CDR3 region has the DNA TGTGCCAGCAGCCGGCGTTACGCCGACCAGCAGTACTTC. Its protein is CASSRRYADQQYF.

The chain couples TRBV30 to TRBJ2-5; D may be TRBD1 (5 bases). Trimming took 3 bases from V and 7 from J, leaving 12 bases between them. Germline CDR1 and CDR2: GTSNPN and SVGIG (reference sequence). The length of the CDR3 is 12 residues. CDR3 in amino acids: CAWRTDTWTQYF. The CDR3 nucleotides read TGTGCCTGGAGGACGGACACTTGGACCCAGTACTTC.

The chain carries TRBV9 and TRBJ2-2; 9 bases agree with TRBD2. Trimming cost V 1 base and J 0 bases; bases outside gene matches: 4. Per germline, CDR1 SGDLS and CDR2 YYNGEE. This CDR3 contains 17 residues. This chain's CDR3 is CASSVTSGRPNTGELFF. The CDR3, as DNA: TGTGCCAGCAGCGTAACTAGCGGGCGGCCGAACACCGGGGAGCTGTTTTTT.

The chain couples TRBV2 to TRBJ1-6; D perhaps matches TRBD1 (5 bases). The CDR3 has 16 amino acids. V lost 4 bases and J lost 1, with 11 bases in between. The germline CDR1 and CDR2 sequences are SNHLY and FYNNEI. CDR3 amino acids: CASSGPQVSYNSPLHF. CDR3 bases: TGTGCCAGCAGTGGCCCACAGGTTTCCTATAATTCACCCCTCCACTTT.

The CDR3 DNA follows: TGTGCCAGCTCAGTTAACGCGAACACCGGGGAGCTGTTTTTT. It translates to CASSVNANTGELFF. The chain has TRBV18 and TRBJ2-2; unclear D gene. Trimming left V 5 bases short and J 0 bases short, with 7 bases between. Looked up from germline, CDR1 is KGHSH and CDR2 is LQKENI. CDR3 length equals 14 residues.

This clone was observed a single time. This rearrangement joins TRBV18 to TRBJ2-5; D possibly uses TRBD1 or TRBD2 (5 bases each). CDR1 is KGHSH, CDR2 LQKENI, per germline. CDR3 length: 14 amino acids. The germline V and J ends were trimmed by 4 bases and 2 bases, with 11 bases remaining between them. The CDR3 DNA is TGTGCCAGCTCACGGGGGACGTTACAAGAGACCCAGTACTTC. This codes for CASSRGTLQETQYF.

The CDR3 DNA sequence: TGTGCCAGCAGCCAACGTGCAGGGGGCAATGAAAAACTGTTTTTT. Protein product: CASSQRAGGNEKLFF. The chain recombines TRBV3-1 (or the pseudogene TRBV3-2) with TRBJ1-4, with 8 bases aligning to TRBD1. The CDR3 totals 15 residues. CDR1 is LGHDT, CDR2 YNNKEL, per germline (reference sequence). J lost 5 bases, V lost 2 bases, and 4 bases had no gene match.

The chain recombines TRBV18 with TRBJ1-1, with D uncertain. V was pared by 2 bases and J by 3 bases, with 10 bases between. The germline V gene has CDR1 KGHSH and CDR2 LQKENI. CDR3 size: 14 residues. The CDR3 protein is CASSPSSLDTEAFF. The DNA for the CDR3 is TGTGCCAGCTCACCATCCTCTTTAGACACTGAAGCTTTCTTT.

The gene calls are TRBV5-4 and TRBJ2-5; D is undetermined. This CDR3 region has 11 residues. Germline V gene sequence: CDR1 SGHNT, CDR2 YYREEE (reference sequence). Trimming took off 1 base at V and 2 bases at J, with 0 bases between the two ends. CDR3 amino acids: CASSLQETQYF. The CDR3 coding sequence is TGTGCCAGCAGCTTGCAAGAGACCCAGTACTTC.

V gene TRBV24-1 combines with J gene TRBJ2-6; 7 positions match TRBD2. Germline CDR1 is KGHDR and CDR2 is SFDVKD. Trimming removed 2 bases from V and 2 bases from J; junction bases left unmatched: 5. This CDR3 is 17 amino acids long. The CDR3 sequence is CATSDYMGGAGANVLTF. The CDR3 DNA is TGTGCCACCAGTGATTATATGGGAGGGGCTGGGGCCAACGTCCTGACTTTC.

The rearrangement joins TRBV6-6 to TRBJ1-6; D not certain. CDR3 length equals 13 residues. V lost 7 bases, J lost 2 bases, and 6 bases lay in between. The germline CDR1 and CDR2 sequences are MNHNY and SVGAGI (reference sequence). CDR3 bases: TGTGCCAGCACGATCCCCTATAATTCACCCCTCCACTTT. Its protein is CASTIPYNSPLHF.

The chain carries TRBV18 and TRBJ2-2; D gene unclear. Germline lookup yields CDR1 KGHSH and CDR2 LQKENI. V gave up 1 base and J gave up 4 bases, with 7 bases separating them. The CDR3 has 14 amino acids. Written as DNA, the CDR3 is TGTGCCAGCTCACCACGACCTGCCACCGGGGAGCTGTTTTTT. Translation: CASSPRPATGELFF.

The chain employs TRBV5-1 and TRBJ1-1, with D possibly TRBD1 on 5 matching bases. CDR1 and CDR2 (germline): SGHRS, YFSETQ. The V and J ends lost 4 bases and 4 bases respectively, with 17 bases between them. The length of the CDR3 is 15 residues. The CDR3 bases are TGCGCCAGCAGCCCCAGAGGAGGGGTGGGCACTGAAGCTTTCTTT. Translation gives CASSPRGGVGTEAFF.